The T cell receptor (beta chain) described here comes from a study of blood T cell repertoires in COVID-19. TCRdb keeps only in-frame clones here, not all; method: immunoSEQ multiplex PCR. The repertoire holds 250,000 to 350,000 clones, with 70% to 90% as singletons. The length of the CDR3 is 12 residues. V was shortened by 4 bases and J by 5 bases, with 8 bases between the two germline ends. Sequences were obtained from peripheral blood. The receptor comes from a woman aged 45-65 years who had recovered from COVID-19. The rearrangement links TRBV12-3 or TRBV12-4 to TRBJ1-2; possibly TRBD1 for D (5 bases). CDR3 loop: CASSSGSYGYTF. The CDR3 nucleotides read TGTGCCAGCAGTTCAGGGTCGTATGGCTACACCTTC.